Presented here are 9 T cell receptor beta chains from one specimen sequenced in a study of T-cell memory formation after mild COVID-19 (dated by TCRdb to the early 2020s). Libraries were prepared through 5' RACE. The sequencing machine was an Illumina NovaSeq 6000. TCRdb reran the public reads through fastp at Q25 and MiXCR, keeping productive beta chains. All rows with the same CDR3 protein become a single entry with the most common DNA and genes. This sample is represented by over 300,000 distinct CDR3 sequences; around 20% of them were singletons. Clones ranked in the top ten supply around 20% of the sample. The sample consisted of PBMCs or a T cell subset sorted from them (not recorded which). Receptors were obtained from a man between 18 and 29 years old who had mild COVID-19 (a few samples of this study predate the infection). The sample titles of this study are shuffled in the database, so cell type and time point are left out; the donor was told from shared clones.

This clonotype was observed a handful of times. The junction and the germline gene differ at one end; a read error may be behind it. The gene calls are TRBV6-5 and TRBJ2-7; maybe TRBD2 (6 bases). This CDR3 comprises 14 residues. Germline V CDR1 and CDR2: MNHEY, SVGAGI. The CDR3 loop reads CASSLPGLSFEQYF. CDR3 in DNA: TGTGCCAGCAGCCTACCGGGACTGTCCTTCGAGCAGTACTTC.

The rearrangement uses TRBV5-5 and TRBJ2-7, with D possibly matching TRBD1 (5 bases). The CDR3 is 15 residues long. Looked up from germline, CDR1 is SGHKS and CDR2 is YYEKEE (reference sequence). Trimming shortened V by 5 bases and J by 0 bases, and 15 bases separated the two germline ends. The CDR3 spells CASRSGLSPSYEQYV. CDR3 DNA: TGTGCCAGCAGATCAGGGTTATCCCCCTCCTACGAGCAGTACGTC.

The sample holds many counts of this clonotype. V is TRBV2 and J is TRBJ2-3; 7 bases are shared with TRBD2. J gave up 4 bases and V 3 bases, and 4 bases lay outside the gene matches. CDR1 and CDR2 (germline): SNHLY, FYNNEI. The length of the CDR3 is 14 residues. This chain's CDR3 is CASSDVSGADTQYF. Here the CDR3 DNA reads TGTGCCAGCAGTGATGTCAGCGGGGCAGATACGCAGTATTTT.

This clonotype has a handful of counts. For the CDR3, the DNA is TGCGCCAGCAGCTTCGAGGGCCCAGATACGCAGTATTTT. It encodes CASSFEGPDTQYF. The chain is built from TRBV5-1 and TRBJ2-3, with D possibly matching TRBD2 (5 bases). V lost 2 bases and J 4 bases, leaving 8 bases between the germline ends. Germline V lookup: CDR1 SGHRS, CDR2 YFSETQ. This CDR3 region has 13 residues.

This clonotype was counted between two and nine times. Here the CDR3 reads CASSYTGIGSPLHF. In DNA form, the CDR3 reads TGTGCCAGCAGTTACACGGGGATCGGGTCACCCCTCCACTTT. The chain recombines TRBV6-5 with TRBJ1-6, with D hard to call. Germline lookup yields CDR1 MNHEY and CDR2 SVGAGI. The CDR3 is 14 residues long. V lost 2 bases, J lost 10 bases, and 12 bases lay in between.

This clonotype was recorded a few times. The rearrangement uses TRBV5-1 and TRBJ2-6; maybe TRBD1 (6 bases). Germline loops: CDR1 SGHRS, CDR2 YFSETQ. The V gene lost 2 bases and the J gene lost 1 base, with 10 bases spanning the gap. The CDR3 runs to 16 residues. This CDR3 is CASSLPQGSGANVLTF. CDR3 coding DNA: TGCGCCAGCAGCTTACCGCAGGGGTCTGGGGCCAACGTCCTGACTTTC.

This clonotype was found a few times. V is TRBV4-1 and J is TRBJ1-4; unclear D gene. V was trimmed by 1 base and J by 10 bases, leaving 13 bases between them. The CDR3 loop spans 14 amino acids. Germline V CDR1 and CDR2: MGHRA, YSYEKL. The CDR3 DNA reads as TGCGCCAGCAGCCAAGCCGGAGGTTTTGGAAAACTGTTTTTT. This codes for CASSQAGGFGKLFF.

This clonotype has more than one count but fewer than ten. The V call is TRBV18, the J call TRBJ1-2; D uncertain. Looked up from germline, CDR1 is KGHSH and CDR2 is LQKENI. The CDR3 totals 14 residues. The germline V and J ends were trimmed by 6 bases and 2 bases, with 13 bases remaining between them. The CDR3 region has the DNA TGTGCCAGCTCGGACCAATGGGGAAACTATGGCTACACCTTC. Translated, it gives CASSDQWGNYGYTF. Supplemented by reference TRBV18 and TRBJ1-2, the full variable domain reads NAGVMQNPRHLVRRRGQEARLRCSPMKGHSHVYWYRQLPEEGLKFMVYLQKENIIDESGMPKERFSAEFPKEGPSILRIQQVVRGDSAAYFCASSDQWGNYGYTFGSGTRLTVV.

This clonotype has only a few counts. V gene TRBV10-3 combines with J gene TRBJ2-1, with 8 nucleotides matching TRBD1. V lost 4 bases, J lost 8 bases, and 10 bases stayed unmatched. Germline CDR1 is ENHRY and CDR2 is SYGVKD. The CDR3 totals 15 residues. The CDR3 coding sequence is TGTGCCATCAGTGGGGGACAGGCGCTATCCCATGAGCAGTTCTTC. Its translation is CAISGGQALSHEQFF.